The T cell receptor beta chain under discussion was sequenced for a study of T cell responses to AZD1222 COVID-19 vaccine. Looking at the study overall: Analyses pooled second doses at about 4 or about 12 weeks.

This clone has just a few counts. Its antigen is unknown. Broader study findings: Spike-specific TCR depth and breadth grew after two AZD1222 doses. Donor demographics were predominantly white British with a female majority; clonal diversity may be underestimated.

Sequencing was performed with immunoSEQ multiplex PCR; in TCRdb, only in-frame clones are kept and a portion is missing. The data show about 110,000 clones, with around nine tenths seen just once and approximately 4.8% held by the top ten. Trimming pared 3 bases from V and 7 bases from J, leaving 16 bases between. Germline CDR1 reads MNHNS; CDR2 reads SASEGT. The length of the CDR3 is 15 residues. The chain combines TRBV6-1 with TRBJ1-5; D might be TRBD1 (6 bases). The receptor was isolated from an adult in good health. Sequenced here: peripheral blood, sampled on day 0 of AZD1222 vaccination. CDR3: CASSEAPGGRQPQHF. The CDR3 coding sequence is TGTGCCAGCAGTGAGGCTCCTGGGGGGCGGCAGCCCCAGCATTTT.